Sequencing of this T cell receptor (beta chain) was carried out in a study of T cells in Graves' hyperthyroidism and ophthalmopathy. Turning to the study itself: Once the initial diagnosis was made, peripheral blood was obtained before any treatment.

This clonotype was found many times. Its target is not known. Template material for amplifying TCR beta CDR3 regions consisted of RNA transcripts. In the first-round RT-PCR of the TCR CDR3, the HTBI primer set was used. TCRdb re-called the multiplex PCR reads with MiXCR, one entry per CDR3 protein. This sample has 640,000 or so distinct CDR3 sequences, with approximately 15% found just once. General study findings and limits: A median around 6.4 months before onset, the model predicted ophthalmopathy.

The sequencing sample was made of blood. This TCR was sampled from a young woman with Graves' ophthalmopathy.

CDR3 bases: TGTGCCAGCAGCTCAGAACCGGACTTAAGCTCCTACGAGCAGTACTTC. It encodes CASSSEPDLSSYEQYF. J is TRBJ2-7 and V is TRBV11-1; weak D call: TRBD2 (5 bases). This CDR3 region has 16 residues. Deletions cut 4 bases from V and 0 bases from J, with 16 bases between. The germline V gene encodes CDR1 SGHAT and CDR2 FQDESV (reference sequence).